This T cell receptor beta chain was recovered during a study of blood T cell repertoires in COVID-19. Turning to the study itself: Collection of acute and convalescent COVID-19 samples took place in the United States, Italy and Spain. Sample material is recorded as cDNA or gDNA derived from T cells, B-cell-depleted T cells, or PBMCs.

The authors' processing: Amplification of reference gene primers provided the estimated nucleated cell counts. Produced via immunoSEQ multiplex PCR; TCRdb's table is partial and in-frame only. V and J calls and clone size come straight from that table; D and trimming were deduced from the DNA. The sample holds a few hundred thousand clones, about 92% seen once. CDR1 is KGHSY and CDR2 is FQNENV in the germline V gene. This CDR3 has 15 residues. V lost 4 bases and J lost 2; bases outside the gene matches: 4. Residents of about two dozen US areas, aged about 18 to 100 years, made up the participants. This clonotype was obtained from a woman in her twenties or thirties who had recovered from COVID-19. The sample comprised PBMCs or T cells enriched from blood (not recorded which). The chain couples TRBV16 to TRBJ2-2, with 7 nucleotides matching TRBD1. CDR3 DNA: TGTGCCAGCAGCCCTAGGACAGGCAACACCGGGGAGCTGTTTTTT. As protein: CASSPRTGNTGELFF.